These 3 T cell receptor beta chains were sequenced from one sample in a study of response to subunit inactivated influenza vaccine (dated by TCRdb to between 2017 and 2018). The library was made by RT-PCR. The instrument given in TCRdb is Illumina HiSeq 2500. TCRdb passed the public sequencing reads through fastp at Q25 and MiXCR, retaining productive beta sequences. CDR3 protein sequences are deduplicated, and each keeps its most common genes and DNA. In this sample the table shows some 570,000 distinct CDR3 sequences, about 11% of which occur a single time. 11% of the sample is taken by the ten largest. These data were likewise used in another study, on T cells expressing NK-cell markers. Reported in the second study: The TCR beta cDNA libraries were made using 5'RACE template switching, a step that added both a universal primer site and unique molecular identifiers.

Sequenced material: PBMCs from blood, taken on the day of vaccination. The receptors stem from a man aged 45 to 65 who received an inactivated influenza vaccine. Donor details come from another sample of the same person, matched by shared clones.

This clonotype was counted ten times or more. The V and J genes are TRBV7-9 and TRBJ2-3; 8 nucleotides match TRBD2. This CDR3 region has 16 residues. In germline, CDR1 is SEHNR, CDR2 FQNEAQ (reference sequence). V dropped 3 bases and J dropped 1; count of bases not matched to a gene: 6. The CDR3 DNA follows: TGTGCCAGCAGCTTCCAGCGGGAGTCCGGCACAGATACGCAGTATTTT. This gives the protein CASSFQRESGTDTQYF.

This clonotype was recorded a few times. V gene TRBV6-4 combines with J gene TRBJ2-1; D is ambiguous. Trimming took 3 bases from V and 9 from J, leaving 15 bases between them. Germline assignment: CDR1 MRHNA and CDR2 SNTAGT. CDR3 length: 14 residues. The CDR3 protein is CASSDNYNWGEQFF. The CDR3 nucleotides are TGTGCCAGCAGTGATAATTATAATTGGGGTGAGCAGTTCTTC.

The chain is built from TRBV4-3 and TRBJ2-7; the D gene is possibly TRBD2 (6 bases). The germline V and J ends were trimmed by 0 bases and 6 bases, with 18 bases remaining between them. The V gene's germline CDR1 is LGHNA and CDR2 YSLEER. The CDR3 length is 16 residues. The CDR3 DNA reads as TGCGCCAGCAGCCAAGAGGCGACTAGGGAGCTGGTCGAGCAGTACTTC. It yields the protein CASSQEATRELVEQYF.